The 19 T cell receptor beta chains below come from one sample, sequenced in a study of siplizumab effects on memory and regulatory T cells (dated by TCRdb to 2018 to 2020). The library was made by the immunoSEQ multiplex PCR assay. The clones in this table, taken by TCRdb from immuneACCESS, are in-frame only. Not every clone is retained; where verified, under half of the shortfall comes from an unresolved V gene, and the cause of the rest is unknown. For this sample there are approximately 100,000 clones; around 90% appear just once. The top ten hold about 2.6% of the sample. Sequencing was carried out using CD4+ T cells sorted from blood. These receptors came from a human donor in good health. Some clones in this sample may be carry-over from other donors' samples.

In DNA, the CDR3 is TGCGCCAGCAGCTTGGTGTGGAGAGACACAGATACGCAGTATTTT. It yields the protein CASSLVWRDTDTQYF. The chain has TRBV5-1 and TRBJ2-3; unclear D gene. The CDR3 runs to 15 residues. CDR1 is SGHRS, CDR2 YFSETQ, per germline. Trimming removed 0 bases at V and 2 bases at J, with 10 bases between.

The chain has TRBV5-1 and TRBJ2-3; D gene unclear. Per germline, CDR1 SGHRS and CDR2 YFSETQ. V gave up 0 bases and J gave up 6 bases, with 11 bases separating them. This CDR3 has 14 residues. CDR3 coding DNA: TGCGCCAGCAGCTTGGCCATGGATCGGGATACGCAGTATTTT. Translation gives CASSLAMDRDTQYF.

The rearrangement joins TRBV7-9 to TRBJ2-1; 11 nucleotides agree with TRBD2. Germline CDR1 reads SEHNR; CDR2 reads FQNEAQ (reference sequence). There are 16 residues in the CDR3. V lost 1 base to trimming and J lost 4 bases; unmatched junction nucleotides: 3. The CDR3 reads CASSLGASGRYNEQFF. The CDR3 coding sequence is TGTGCCAGCAGCTTAGGGGCTAGCGGGAGGTACAATGAGCAGTTCTTC.

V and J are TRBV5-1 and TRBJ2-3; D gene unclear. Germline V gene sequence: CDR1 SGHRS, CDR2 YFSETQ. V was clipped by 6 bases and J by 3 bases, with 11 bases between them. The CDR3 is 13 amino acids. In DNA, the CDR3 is TGCGCCAGCAACCTGATCTTGACAGATACGCAGTATTTT. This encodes CASNLILTDTQYF.

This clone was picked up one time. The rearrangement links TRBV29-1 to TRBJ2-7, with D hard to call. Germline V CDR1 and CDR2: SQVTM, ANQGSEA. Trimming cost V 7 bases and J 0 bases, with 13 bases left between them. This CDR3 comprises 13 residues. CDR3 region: CSAKTVTSYEQYF. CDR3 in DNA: TGCAGCGCAAAAACAGTGACCTCCTACGAGCAGTACTTC.

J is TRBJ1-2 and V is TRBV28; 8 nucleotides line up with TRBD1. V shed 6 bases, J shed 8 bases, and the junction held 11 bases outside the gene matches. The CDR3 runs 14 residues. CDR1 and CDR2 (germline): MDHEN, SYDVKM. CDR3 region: CASRRTGNLGGYTF. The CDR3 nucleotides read TGTGCCAGCAGGAGGACAGGGAACCTTGGAGGCTACACCTTC.

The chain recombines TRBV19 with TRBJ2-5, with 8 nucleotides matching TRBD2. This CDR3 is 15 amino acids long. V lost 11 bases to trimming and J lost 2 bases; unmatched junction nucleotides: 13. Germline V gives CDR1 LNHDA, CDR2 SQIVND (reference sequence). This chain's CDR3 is CASGRSGGGQETQYF. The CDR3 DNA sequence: TGTGCCTCGGGACGGAGCGGGGGAGGGCAAGAGACCCAGTACTTC.

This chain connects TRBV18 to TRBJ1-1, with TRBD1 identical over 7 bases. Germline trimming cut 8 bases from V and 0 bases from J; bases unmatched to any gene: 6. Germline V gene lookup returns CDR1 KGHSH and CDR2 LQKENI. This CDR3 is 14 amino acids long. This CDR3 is CASDRTGMNTEAFF. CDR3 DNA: TGTGCCAGCGACAGGACAGGAATGAACACTGAAGCTTTCTTT. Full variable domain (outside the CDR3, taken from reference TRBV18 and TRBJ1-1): NAGVMQNPRHLVRRRGQEARLRCSPMKGHSHVYWYRQLPEEGLKFMVYLQKENIIDESGMPKERFSAEFPKEGPSILRIQQVVRGDSAAYFCASDRTGMNTEAFFGQGTRLTVV.

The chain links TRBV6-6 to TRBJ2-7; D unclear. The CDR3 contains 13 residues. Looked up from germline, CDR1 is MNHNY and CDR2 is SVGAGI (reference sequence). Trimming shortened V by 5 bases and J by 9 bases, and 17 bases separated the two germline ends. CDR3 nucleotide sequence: TGTGCCAGCAGTCGAGACCCCGGTACTGGGCAGTACTTC. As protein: CASSRDPGTGQYF.

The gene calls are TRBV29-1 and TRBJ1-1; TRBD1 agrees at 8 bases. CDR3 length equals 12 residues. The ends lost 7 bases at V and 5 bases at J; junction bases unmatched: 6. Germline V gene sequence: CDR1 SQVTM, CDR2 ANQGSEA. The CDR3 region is CSATGGGTEAFF. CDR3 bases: TGCAGCGCCACAGGGGGGGGAACTGAAGCTTTCTTT.

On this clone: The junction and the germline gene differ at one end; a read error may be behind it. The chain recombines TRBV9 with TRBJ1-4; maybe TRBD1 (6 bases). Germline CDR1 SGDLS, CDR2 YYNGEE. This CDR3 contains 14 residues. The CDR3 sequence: CASSAGTTNEKLFF. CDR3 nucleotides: TGTGCCAGCAGCGCCGGGACAACAAATGAAAAACTGTTTTTT.

In nucleotides, the CDR3 is TGTGCCAGCAGCGGGGGTCAGCGGGAGGGCTCTGAGCAGTTCTTC. Protein sequence: CASSGGQREGSEQFF. The chain is built from TRBV9 and TRBJ2-1, with 10 bases matching TRBD2. The J segment lost 9 bases and the V segment lost 3 bases, leaving 9 bases of the junction unmatched. This CDR3 has 15 amino acids. The germline gives CDR1 SGDLS, CDR2 YYNGEE. Full variable domain (outside the CDR3, taken from reference TRBV9 and TRBJ2-1): DSGVTQTPKHLITATGQRVTLRCSPRSGDLSVYWYQQSLDQGLQFLIQYYNGEERAKGNILERFSAQQFPDLHSELNLSSLELGDSALYFCASSGGQREGSEQFFGPGTRLTVL.

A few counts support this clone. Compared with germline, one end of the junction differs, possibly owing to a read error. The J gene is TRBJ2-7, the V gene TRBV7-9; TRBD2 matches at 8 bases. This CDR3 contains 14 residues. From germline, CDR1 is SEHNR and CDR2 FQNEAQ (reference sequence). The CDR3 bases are TGTGCCAGCAGTTTAGAAGGGACTAGAGGCGAGCAGTACTTC. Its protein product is CASSLEGTRGEQYF. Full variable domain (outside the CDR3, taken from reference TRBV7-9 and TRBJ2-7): DTGVSQNPRHKITKRGQNVTFRCDPISEHNRLYWYRQTLGQGPEFLTYFQNEAQLEKSRLLSDRFSAERPKGSFSTLEIQRTEQGDSAMYLCASSLEGTRGEQYFGPGTRLTVT.

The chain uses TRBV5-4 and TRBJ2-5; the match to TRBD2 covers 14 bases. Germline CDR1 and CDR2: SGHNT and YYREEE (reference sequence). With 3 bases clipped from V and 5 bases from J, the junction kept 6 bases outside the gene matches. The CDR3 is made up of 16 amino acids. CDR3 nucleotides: TGTGCCAGCAGCTCCGTGACTAGCGGGAGGGCGGAGACCCAGTACTTC. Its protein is CASSSVTSGRAETQYF. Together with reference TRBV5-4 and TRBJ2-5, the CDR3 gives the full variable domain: ETGVTQSPTHLIKTRGQQVTLRCSSQSGHNTVSWYQQALGQGPQFIFQYYREEENGRGNFPPRFSGLQFPNYSSELNVNALELDDSALYLCASSSVTSGRAETQYFGPGTRLLVL.

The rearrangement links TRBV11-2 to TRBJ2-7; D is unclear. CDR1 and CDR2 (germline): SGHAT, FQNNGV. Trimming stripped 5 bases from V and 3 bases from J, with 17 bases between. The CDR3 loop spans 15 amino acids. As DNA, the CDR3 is TGTGCCAGCAGCCCCGCTGTGGGCCCCCTCTACGAGCAGTACTTC. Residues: CASSPAVGPLYEQYF.

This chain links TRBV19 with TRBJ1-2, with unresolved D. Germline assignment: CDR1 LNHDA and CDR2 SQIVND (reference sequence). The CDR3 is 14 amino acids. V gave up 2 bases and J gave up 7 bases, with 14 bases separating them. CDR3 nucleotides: TGTGCCAGTAGTATATCTGCAGCCAACCCTGGCTACACCTTC. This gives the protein CASSISAANPGYTF. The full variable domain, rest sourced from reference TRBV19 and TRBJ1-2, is DGGITQSPKYLFRKEGQNVTLSCEQNLNHDAMYWYRQDPGQGLRLIYYSQIVNDFQKGDIAEGYSVSREKKESFPLTVTSAQKNPTAFYLCASSISAANPGYTFGSGTRLTVV.

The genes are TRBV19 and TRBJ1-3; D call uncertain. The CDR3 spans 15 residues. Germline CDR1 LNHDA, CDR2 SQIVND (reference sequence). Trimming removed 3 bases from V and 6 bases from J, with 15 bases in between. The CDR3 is CASSIRQTGVNTIYF. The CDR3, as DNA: TGTGCCAGTAGTATTCGACAAACTGGAGTAAACACCATATATTTT.

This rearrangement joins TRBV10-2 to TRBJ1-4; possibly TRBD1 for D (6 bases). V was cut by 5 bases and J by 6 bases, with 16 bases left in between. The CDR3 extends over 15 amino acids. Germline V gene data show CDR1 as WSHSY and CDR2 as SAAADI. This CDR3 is CASSLTGPKHEKLFF. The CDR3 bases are TGCGCCAGCAGTTTGACAGGCCCTAAGCATGAAAAACTGTTTTTT.

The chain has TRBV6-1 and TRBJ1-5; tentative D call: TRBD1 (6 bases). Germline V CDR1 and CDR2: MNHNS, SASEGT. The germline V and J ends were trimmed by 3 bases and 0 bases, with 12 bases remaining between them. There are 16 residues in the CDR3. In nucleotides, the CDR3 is TGTGCCAGCAGTGAGTCCAGGGGATATAGCAATCAGCCCCAGCATTTT. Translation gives CASSESRGYSNQPQHF.